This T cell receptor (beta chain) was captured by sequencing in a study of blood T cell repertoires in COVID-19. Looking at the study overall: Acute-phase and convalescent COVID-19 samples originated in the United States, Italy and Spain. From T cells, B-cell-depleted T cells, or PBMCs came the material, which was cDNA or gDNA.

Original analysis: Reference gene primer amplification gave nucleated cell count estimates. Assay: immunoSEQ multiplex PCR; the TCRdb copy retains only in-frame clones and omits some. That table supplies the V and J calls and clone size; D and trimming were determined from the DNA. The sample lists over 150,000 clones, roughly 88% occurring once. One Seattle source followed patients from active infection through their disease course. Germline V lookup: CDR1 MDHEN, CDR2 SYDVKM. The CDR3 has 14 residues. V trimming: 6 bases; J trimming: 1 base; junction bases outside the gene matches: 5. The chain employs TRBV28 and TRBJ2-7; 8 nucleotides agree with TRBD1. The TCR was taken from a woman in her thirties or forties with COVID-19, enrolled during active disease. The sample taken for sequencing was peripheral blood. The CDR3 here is CASRSGGESYEQYF. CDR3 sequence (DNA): TGTGCCAGCAGGTCAGGGGGCGAATCCTACGAGCAGTACTTC.